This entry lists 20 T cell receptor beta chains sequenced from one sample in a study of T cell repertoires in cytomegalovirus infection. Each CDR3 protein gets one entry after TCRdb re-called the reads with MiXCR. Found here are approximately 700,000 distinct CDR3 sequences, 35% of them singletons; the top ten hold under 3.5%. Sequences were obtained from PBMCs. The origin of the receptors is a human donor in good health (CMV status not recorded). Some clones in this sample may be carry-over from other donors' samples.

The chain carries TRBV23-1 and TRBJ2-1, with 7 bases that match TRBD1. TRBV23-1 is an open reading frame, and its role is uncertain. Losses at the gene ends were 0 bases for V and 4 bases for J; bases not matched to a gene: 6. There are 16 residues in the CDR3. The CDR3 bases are TGCGCCAGCAGTCAATCGACCCAGGGGGTTTACAATGAGCAGTTCTTC. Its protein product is CASSQSTQGVYNEQFF.

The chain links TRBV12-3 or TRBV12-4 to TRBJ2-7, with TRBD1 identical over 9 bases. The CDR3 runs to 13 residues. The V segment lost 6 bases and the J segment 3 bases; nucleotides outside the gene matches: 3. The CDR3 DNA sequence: TGTGCCAGCAGATCGGGACAGGGCTACGAGCAGTACTTC. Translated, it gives CASRSGQGYEQYF.

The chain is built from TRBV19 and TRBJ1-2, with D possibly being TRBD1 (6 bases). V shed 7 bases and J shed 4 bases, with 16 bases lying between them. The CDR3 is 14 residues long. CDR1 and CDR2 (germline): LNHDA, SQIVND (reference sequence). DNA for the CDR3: TGTGCCAGTACGCATACAGGGAGAGGCTATGGCTACACCTTC. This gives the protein CASTHTGRGYGYTF. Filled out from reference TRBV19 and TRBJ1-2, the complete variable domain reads DGGITQSPKYLFRKEGQNVTLSCEQNLNHDAMYWYRQDPGQGLRLIYYSQIVNDFQKGDIAEGYSVSREKKESFPLTVTSAQKNPTAFYLCASTHTGRGYGYTFGSGTRLTVV.

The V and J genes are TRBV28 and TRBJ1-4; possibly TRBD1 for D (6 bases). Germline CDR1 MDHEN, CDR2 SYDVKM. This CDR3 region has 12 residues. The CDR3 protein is CISRGMNEKLFF. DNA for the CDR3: TGTATCTCCAGGGGAATGAATGAAAAACTGTTTTTT.

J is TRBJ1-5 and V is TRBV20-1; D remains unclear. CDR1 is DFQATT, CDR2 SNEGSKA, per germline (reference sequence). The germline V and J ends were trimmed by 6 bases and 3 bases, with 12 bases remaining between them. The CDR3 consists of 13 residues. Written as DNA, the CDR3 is TGCAGTGCCGCCGGGAACCCCAATCAGCCCCAGCATTTT. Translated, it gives CSAAGNPNQPQHF.

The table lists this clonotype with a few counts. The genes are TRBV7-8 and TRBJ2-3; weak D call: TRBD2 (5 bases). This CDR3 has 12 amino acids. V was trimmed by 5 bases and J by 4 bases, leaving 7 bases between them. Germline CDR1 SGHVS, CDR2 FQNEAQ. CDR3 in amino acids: CASSALADTQYF. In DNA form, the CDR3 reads TGTGCCAGCAGCGCACTAGCAGATACGCAGTATTTT.

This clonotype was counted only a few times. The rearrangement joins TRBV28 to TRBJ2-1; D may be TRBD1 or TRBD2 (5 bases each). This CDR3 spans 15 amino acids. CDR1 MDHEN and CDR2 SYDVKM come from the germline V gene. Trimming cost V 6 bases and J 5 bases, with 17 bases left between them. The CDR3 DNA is TGTGCCAGCAGCATGGGGCAGCGGAGGAACAATGAGCAGTTCTTC. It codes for CASSMGQRRNNEQFF.

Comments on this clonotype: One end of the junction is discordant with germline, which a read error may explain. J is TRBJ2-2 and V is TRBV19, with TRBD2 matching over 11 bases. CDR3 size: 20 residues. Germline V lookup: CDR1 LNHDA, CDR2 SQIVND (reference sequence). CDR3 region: CAISIEQGGSGGENTGELFF. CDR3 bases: TGTGCCATTAGTATAGAACAGGGGGGTAGCGGGGGGGAAAACACCGGGGAGCTGTTTTTT.

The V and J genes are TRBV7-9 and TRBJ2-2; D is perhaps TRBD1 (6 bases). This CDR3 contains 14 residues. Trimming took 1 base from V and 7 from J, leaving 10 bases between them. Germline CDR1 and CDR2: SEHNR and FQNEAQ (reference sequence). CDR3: CASSLDTGRGELFF. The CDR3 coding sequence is TGTGCCAGCAGCTTAGATACAGGGCGCGGGGAGCTGTTTTTT.

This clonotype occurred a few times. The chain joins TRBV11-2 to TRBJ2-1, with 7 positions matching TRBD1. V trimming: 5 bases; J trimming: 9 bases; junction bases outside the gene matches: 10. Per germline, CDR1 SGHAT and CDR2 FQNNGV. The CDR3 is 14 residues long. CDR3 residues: CASSAPQGQREQFF. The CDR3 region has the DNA TGTGCCAGCAGCGCACCCCAGGGACAGCGTGAGCAGTTCTTC.

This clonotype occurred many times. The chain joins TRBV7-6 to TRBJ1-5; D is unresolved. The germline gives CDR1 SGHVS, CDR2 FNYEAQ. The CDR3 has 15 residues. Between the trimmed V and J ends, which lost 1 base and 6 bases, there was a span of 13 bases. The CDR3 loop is CASSLGAGGTQPQHF. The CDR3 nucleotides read TGTGCCAGCAGCTTAGGGGCGGGCGGCACTCAGCCCCAGCATTTT.

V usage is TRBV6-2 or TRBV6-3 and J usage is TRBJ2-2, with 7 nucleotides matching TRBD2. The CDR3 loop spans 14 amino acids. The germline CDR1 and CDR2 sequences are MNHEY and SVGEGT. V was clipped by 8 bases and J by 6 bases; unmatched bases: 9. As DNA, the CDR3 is TGTGCCAGCGGGCGCGGGAGTAATCCCGGGGAGCTGTTTTTT. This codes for CASGRGSNPGELFF.

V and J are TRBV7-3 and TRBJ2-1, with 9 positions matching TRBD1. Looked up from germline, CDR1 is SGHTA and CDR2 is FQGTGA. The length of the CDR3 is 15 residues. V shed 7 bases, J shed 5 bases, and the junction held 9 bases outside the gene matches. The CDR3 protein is CASTPGQGQNNEQFF. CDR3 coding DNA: TGTGCCAGCACCCCGGGACAGGGACAGAACAATGAGCAGTTCTTC.

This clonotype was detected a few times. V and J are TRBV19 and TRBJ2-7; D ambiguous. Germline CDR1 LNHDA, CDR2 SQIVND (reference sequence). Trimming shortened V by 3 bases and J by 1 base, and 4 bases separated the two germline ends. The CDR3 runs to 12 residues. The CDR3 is CASSIPSYEQYF. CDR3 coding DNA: TGTGCCAGTAGTATTCCTTCCTACGAGCAGTACTTC.

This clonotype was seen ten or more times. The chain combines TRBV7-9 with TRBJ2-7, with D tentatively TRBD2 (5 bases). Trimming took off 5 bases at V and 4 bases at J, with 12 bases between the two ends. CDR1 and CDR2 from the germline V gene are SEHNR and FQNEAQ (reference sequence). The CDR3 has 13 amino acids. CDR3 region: CASSRSEDYEQYF. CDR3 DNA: TGTGCCAGCAGCAGATCGGAGGATTACGAGCAGTACTTC.

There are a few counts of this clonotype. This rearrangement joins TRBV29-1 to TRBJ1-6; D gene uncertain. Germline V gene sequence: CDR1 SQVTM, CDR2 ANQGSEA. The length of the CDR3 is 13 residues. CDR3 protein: CSVSVGEGSPLHF. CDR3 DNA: TGCAGTGTTTCAGTGGGTGAAGGTTCACCCCTCCACTTT.

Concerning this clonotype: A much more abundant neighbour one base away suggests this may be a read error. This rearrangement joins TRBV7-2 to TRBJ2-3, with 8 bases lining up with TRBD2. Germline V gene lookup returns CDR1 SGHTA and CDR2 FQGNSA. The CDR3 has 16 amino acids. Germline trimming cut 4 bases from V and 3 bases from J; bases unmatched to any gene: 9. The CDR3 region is CTSSWDSGGRTDTQYF. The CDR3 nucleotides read TGTACCAGCAGCTGGGACTCGGGGGGGCGGACAGATACGCAGTATTTT.

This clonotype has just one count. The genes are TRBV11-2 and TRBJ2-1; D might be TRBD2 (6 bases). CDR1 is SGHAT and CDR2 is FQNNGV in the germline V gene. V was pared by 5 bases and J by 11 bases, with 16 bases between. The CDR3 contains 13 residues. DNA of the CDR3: TGTGCCAGCAGCCCAATCAGCCGGGAGAAGCAGTTCTTC. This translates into CASSPISREKQFF.

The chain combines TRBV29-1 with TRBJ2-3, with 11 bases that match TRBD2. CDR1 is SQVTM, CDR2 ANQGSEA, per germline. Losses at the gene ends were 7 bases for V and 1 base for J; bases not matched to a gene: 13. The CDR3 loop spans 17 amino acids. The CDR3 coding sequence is TGCAGCGGGCGTAAAATAGCGGGAGGGTGGGGCACAGATACGCAGTATTTT. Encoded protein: CSGRKIAGGWGTDTQYF.

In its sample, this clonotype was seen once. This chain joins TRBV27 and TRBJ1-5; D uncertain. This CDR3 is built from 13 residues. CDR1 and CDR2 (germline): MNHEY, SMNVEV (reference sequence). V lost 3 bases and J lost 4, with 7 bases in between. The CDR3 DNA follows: TGTGCCAGCAGTTTTTCCGAAAATCAGCCCCAGCATTTT. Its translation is CASSFSENQPQHF.